The sequence of this T cell receptor beta chain was determined in a study of response to subunit inactivated influenza vaccine. TCRdb re-derived calls from the RT-PCR reads in MiXCR, one entry per CDR3 protein. This table holds about 500,000 distinct CDR3 sequences, more than 15% found once. This clonotype was seen a few times. V lost 3 bases and J 4 bases, leaving 22 bases between the germline ends. The germline V gene has CDR1 SGHRS and CDR2 YFSETQ. The CDR3 is 17 residues long. This chain connects TRBV5-1 to TRBJ1-1; the D gene is possibly TRBD1 (5 bases). The sample in question was CD4+ T cells sorted from PBMCs, obtained less than 25 months after vaccination. The receptor was isolated from a man in his fifties or sixties who received an inactivated influenza vaccine. CDR3 amino acids: CASSYRGGPGSTTEAFF. The CDR3 DNA is TGCGCCAGCAGCTATCGGGGCGGTCCAGGGAGTACCACTGAAGCTTTCTTT.